The present T cell receptor (beta chain) was sequenced within a study of blood T cell repertoires in COVID-19 (dated by TCRdb to about 2020). Regarding the complete study: Samples from collaborators originated in the United States, Italy and Spain and spanned both the acute and convalescent phases of COVID-19. The prospective study material was composed of cDNA or gDNA derived from T cells, B-cell-depleted T cells, or PBMCs. The dataset comprised deeply sampled blood TCRbeta repertoires from subjects exposed to, actively infected with, or recovered from COVID-19. Where available, HLA class I and class II types were taken from metadata supplied by the sample provider and were not determined by assay-based typing. Nearly every sample came with metadata listing a de-identified subject ID, COVID-19 status, age in years and sex. The repertoires were released in a freely available public database intended as a resource for research on the immune response to SARS-CoV-2. The samples were drawn from two sources: the first 160 participants of the ongoing ImmuneRACE study, and 950 to 1,500 subjects contributed by 6 global collaborators.

TCRbeta CDR3 regions were amplified from genomic DNA using the immunoSEQ Assay, a bias-controlled multiplex PCR. The authors' analysis ran thus. The number of nucleated cells in each sample was estimated by amplification of reference gene primers within the assay. To quantify the absolute abundance of each unique TCRbeta CDR3 rearrangement, sequence reads were collapsed and filtered. For each sample, productive Simpson clonality was calculated as the square root of Simpson's diversity index over productive rearrangements. Not all clones reach the TCRdb copy of this immuneACCESS table, which keeps in-frame sequences only. Checked studies attribute under half of the gap to unresolved V genes and leave the rest unexplained. The V and J calls and the clone size are those of that table, but D and trimming were determined from the DNA. Across this sample there are roughly 72,000 clones, with about four fifths seen only once. The top ten hold less than 6% of the sample.

Collaborating institutions collected whole blood in K2EDTA tubes following their own protocols. For TCRbeta analysis, collaborators shipped samples in one of three forms: frozen whole blood, isolated PBMCs, or DNA extracted from either of those sample types. Overall study results and their limits: The quantity of clinical and demographic metadata differed by source and by participant and was supplied without curation.

The CDR1 and CDR2 encoded by the germline V gene are SGHTA and FQGNSA. The V end gives up 4 bases and the J end 0 bases, leaving 6 bases in the junction not matched to a gene. The CDR3 spans 16 residues, from the cysteine through the phenylalanine. The DNA shown is the 48-base CDR3, in frame from base 1. With regard to this clone: Its antigen remains unidentified. No much larger clone exists at a distance of one base, and base qualities are not known.

Sequencing input: peripheral blood. This receptor chain uses TRBV7-2 and TRBJ2-3; TRBD2 aligns with 8 central bases. The sequence derives from a woman older than 75 with active or convalescent COVID-19. The CDR3 corresponds to CASSSVAGTSTDTQYF. The bases are TGTGCCAGCAGCTCCGTAGCGGGGACTAGCACAGATACGCAGTATTTT.